The clone carrying this T cell receptor beta chain was found once. Its antigen is currently unknown. The sample belongs to a study of cytomegalovirus exposure and HLA in healthy donors. PCR employed 60 Vbeta and 13 Jbeta primers. Assay used: immunoSEQ multiplex PCR; TCRdb lists only in-frame clones, some missing. Of about 140,000 clones in the sample, 80% were seen once. Trimming removed 5 bases at V and 0 bases at J, with 8 bases between. The CDR3 runs to 14 residues. Germline lookup yields CDR1 KGHSH and CDR2 LQKENI. Overall study findings and caveats: The productive fraction for most TCR beta V segments was about 87% or about 30% in an earlier analysis. Specificity of a few CMV-associated chains for CMV antigens was verified in vitro.

The receptor comes from a male donor in good health and CMV-seronegative. V gene TRBV18 combines with J gene TRBJ1-5; unclear D gene. Sequenced: PBMCs. This chain's CDR3 is CASSGGLSNQPQHF. The CDR3 bases are TGTGCCAGCTCAGGCGGTCTTAGCAATCAGCCCCAGCATTTT.